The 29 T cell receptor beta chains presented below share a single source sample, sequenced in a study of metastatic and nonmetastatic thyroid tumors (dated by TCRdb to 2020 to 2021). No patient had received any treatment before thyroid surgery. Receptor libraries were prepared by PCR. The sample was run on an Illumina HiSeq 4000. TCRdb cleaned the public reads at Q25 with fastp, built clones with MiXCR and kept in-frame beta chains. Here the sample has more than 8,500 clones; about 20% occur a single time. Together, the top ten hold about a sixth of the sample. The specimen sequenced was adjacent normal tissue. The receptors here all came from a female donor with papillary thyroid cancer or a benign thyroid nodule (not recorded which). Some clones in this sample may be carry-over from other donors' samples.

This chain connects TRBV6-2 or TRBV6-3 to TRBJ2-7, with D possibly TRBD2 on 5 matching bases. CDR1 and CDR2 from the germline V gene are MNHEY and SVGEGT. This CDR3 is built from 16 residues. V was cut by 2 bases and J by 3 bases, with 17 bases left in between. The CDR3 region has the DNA TGTGCCAGCAGTTACCGGAGCGGCGGATGGGACTACGAGCAGTACTTC. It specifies CASSYRSGGWDYEQYF.

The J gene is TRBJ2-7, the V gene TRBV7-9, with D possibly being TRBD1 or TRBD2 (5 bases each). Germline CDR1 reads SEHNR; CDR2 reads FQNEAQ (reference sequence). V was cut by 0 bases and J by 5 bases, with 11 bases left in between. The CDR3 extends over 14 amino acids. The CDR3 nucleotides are TGTGCCAGCAGCTTAGCGGGGACGTTCCACGAGCAGTACTTC. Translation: CASSLAGTFHEQYF.

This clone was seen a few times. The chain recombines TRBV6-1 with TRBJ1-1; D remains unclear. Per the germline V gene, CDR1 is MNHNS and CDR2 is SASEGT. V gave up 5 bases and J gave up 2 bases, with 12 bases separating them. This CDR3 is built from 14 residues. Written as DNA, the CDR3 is TGTGCCAGCAGTCTGGACGGCCGTAACACTGAAGCTTTCTTT. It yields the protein CASSLDGRNTEAFF.

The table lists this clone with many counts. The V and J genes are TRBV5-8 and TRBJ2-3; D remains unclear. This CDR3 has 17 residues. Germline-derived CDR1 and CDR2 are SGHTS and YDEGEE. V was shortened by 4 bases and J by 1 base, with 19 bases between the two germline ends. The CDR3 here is CASSRGGRDLGTDTQYF. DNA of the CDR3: TGTGCCAGCAGCAGAGGTGGTAGGGATTTAGGCACAGATACGCAGTATTTT.

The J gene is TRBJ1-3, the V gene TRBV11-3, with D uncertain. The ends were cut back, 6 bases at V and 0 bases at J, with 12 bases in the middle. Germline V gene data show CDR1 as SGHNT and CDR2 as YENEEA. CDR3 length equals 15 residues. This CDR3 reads CASSSNGLSGNTIYF. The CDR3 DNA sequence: TGTGCCAGCAGTTCGAACGGGCTCTCTGGAAACACCATATATTTT. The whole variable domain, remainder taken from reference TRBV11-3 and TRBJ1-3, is EAGVVQSPRYKIIEKKQPVAFWCNPISGHNTLYWYLQNLGQGPELLIRYENEEAVDDSQLPKDRFSAERLKGVDSTLKIQPAELGDSAVYLCASSSNGLSGNTIYFGEGSWLTVV.

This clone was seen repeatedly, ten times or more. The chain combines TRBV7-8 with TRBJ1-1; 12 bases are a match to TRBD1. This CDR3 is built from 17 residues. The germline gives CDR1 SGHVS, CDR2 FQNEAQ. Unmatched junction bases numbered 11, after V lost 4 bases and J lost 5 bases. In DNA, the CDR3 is TGTGCCAGCAGCTCCCTCGGGGACAGGGGGCGTGAGACTGAAGCTTTCTTT. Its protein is CASSSLGDRGRETEAFF.

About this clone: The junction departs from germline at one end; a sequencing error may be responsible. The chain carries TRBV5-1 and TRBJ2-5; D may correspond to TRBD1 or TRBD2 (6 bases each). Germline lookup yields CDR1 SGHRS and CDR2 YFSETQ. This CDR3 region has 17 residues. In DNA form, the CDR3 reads TGCGCCAGCATCTTGGGGGGCCTGGGGCACCCGCAAGAGACCCAGTACTTC. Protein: CASILGGLGHPQETQYF.

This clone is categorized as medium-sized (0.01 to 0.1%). DNA for the CDR3: TGCAGTGCTTTTGGCCCTGGGTCTAGCGGGGGCTCCTACGAGCAGTACTTC. This translates into CSAFGPGSSGGSYEQYF. The chain couples TRBV20-1 to TRBJ2-7, with 10 bases fitting TRBD2. Germline loops: CDR1 DFQATT, CDR2 SNEGSKA (reference sequence). The CDR3 runs to 17 residues. V lost 5 bases and J lost 0; bases outside the gene matches: 13.

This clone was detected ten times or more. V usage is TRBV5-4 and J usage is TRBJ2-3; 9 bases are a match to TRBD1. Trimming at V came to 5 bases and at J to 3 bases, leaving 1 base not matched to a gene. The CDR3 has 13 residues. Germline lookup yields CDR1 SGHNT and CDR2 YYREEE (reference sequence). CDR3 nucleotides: TGTGCCAGCAGGGGACAGGGTACAGATACGCAGTATTTT. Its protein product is CASRGQGTDTQYF.

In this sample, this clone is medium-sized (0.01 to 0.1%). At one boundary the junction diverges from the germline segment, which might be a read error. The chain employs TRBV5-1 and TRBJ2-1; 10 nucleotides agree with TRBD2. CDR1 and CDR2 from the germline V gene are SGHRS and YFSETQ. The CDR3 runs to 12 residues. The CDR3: CASSLLAGRLVF. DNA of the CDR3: TGCGCCAGCAGCTTACTAGCGGGGCGCCTGGTCTTC.

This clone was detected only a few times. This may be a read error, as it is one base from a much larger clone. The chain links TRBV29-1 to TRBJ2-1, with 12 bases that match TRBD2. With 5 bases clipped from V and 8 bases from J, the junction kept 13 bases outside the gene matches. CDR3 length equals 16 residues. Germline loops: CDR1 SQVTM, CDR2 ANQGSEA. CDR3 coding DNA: TGCAGCGTTACTTTTCCCCTAGCGGGGGGGCCCTATGAGCAGTTCTTC. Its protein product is CSVTFPLAGGPYEQFF.

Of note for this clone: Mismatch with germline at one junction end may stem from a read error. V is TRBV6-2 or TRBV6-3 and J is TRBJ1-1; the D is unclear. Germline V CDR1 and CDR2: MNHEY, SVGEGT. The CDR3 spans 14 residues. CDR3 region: CANISAGDRLEAFF. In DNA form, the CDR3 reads TGTGCCAACATCTCGGCAGGCGACCGTTTAGAAGCCTTCTTT.

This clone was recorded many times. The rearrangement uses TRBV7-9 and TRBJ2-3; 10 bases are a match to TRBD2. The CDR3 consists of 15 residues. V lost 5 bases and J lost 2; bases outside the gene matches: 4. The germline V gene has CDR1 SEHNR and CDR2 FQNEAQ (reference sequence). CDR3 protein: CASSRAGGDTDTQYF. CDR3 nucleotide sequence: TGTGCCAGCAGCCGAGCGGGGGGGGACACAGATACGCAGTATTTT. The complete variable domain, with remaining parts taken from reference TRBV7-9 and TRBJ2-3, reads DTGVSQNPRHKITKRGQNVTFRCDPISEHNRLYWYRQTLGQGPEFLTYFQNEAQLEKSRLLSDRFSAERPKGSFSTLEIQRTEQGDSAMYLCASSRAGGDTDTQYFGPGTRLTVL.

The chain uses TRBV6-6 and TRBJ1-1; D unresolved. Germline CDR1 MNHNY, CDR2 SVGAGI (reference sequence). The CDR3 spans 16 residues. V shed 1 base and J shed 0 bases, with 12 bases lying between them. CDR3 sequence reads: CASSYFQHSLNTEAFF. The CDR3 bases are TGTGCCAGCAGTTACTTCCAACATAGTCTGAACACTGAAGCTTTCTTT.

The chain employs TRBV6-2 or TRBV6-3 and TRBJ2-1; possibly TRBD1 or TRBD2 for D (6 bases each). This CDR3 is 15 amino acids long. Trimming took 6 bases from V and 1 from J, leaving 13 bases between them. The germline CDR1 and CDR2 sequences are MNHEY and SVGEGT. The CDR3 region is CASSRGQNSYNEQFF. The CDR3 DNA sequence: TGTGCCAGCAGCCGGGGGCAGAATTCCTACAATGAGCAGTTCTTC.

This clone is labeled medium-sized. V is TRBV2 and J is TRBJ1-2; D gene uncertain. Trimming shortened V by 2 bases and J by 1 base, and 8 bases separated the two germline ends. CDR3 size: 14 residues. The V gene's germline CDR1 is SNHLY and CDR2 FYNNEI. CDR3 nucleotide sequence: TGTGCCAGCAGTGAACTGAAGGGTAACTATGGCTACACCTTC. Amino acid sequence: CASSELKGNYGYTF.

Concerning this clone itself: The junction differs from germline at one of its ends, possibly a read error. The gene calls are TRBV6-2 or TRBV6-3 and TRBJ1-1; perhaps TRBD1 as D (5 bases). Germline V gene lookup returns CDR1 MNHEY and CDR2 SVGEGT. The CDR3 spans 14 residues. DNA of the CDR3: TGTGCCAGCATCTCGGCAGGCGACAGTTTAGAAGCTCTCTTT. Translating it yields CASISAGDSLEALF.

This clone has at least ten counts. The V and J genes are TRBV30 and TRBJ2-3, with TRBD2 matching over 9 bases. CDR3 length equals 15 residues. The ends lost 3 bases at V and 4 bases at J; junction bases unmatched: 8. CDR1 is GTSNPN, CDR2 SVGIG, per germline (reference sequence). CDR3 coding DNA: TGTGCCTGGAGGCGGCTAGCGGGAAGGGCAGATACGCAGTATTTT. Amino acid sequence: CAWRRLAGRADTQYF.

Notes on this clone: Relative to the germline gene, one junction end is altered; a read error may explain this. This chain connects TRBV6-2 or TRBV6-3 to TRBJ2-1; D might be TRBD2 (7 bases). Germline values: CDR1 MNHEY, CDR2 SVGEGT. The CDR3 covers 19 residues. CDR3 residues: CASIYGVLCRGASYNEQFF. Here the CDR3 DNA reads TGTGCCAGCATTTACGGCGTTTTGTGCCGGGGGGCCTCCTACAATGAGCAGTTCTTC.

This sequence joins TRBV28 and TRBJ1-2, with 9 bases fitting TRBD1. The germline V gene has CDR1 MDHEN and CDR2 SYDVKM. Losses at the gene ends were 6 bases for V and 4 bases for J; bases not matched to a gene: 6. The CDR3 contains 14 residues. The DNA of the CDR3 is TGTGCCAGCAGCTCCGGGACAGGGCTCTATGGCTACACCTTC. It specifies CASSSGTGLYGYTF.

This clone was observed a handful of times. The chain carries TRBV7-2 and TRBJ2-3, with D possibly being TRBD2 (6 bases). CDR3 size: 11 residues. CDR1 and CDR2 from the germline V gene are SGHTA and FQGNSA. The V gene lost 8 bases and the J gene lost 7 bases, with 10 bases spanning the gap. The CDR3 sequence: CASGEVNTQYF. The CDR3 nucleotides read TGTGCCAGCGGGGAGGTAAATACGCAGTATTTT.

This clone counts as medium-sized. CDR3 coding DNA: TGTGCCAGCAGTTACTTCGGGACGGAGCTTAATGAGCAGTTCTTC. Amino acids: CASSYFGTELNEQFF. V and J are TRBV6-2 or TRBV6-3 and TRBJ2-1, with D possibly being TRBD1 or TRBD2 (5 bases each). Between the trimmed V and J ends, which lost 1 base and 7 bases, there was a span of 14 bases. Germline V gene lookup returns CDR1 MNHEY and CDR2 SVGEGT. This CDR3 has 15 residues.

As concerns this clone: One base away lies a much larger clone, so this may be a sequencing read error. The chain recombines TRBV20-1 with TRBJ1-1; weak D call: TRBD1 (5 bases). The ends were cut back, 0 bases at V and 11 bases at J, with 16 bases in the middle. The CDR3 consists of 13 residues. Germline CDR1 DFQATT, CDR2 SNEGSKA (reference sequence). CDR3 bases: TGCAGTGCTAGAGATGGCGGGGCCATTGAGGCTTTCTTT. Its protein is CSARDGGAIEAFF.

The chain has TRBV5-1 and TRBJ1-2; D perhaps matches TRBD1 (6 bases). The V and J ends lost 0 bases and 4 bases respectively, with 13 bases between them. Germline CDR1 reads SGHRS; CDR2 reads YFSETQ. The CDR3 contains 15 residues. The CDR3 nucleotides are TGCGCCAGCAGCTTGGACGGAAACAGGGCCTATGGCTACACCTTC. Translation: CASSLDGNRAYGYTF.

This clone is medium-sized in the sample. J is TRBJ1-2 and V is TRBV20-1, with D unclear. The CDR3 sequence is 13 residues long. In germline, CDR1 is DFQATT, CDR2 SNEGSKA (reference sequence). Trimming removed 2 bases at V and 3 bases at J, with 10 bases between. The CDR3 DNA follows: TGCAGTGCTAGACACCCAGAAGACTATGGCTACACCTTC. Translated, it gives CSARHPEDYGYTF.

The CDR3 DNA reads TGTGCCAGCAGCTTCGGGGGGGCCCCCTACGAGCAGTACTTC. Its protein is CASSFGGAPYEQYF. The chain links TRBV7-8 to TRBJ2-7; TRBD2 agrees at 8 bases. V lost 3 bases, J lost 2 bases, and 3 bases stayed unmatched. There are 14 residues in the CDR3. In germline, CDR1 is SGHVS, CDR2 FQNEAQ.

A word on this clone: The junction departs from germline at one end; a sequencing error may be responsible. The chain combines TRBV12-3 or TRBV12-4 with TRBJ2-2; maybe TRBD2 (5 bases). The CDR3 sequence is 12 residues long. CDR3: CAISFGTGELSF. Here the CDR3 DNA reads TGTGCCATCAGTTTCGGCACCGGGGAGCTGTCTTTT.

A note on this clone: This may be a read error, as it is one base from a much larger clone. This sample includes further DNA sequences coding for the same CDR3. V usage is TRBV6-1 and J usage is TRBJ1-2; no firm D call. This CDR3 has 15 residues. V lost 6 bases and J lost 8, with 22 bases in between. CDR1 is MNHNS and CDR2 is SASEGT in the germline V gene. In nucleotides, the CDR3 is TGTGCCAGCAGAGACCATGGGCAACGCGGATACGGCTACACCTTC. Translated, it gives CASRDHGQRGYGYTF.

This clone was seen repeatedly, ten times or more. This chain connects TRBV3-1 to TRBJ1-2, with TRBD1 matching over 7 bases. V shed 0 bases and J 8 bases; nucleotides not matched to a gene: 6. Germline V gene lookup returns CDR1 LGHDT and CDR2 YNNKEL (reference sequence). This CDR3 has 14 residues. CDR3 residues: CASSQDGQGEGYTF. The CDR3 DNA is TGTGCCAGCAGCCAAGATGGGCAGGGGGAAGGCTACACCTTC.